This is a list of T cell receptor beta chains from one sample in a study of T cells in localized non-small cell lung cancer. Sequencing was performed with immunoSEQ multiplex PCR; in TCRdb, only in-frame clones are kept and a portion is missing. The table includes 61,000 or so clones, about nine tenths detected once. Sample: peripheral blood, taken before any cancer treatment. These TCRs come from a woman between 35 and 70 years old with stage I lung adenocarcinoma. The CDR3 runs from the conserved cysteine through the conserved F or W. The order of the fields is V gene, J gene, D gene, CDR3 DNA, CDR3 protein. D genes are given only for firm matches.

v_call: TRBV9
j_call: TRBJ1-3
d_call: -
cdr3_nt: TGTGCCAGCAGCGTATCCAGACAGGACTCTGGAAACACCATATATTTT
cdr3_aa: CASSVSRQDSGNTIYF

v_call: TRBV6-1
j_call: TRBJ1-1
d_call: -
cdr3_nt: TGTGCCAGCACCCGGCAGCCGAACACTGAAGCTTTCTTT
cdr3_aa: CASTRQPNTEAFF

v_call: TRBV4-3
j_call: TRBJ2-7
d_call: -
cdr3_nt: TGCGCCAGCAGCCAAGGCCCCTCAGGGGCGCAGGAGCAGTACTTC
cdr3_aa: CASSQGPSGAQEQYF

v_call: TRBV19
j_call: TRBJ1-2
d_call: -
cdr3_nt: TGTGCCAGTAGTGAAATTAGAGGGAGCGGCTATGGCTACACCTTC
cdr3_aa: CASSEIRGSGYGYTF

v_call: TRBV2
j_call: TRBJ1-3
d_call: -
cdr3_nt: TGTGCCACCGCAAAGGGGTCCTCGGCCGGAAACACCATATATTTT
cdr3_aa: CATAKGSSAGNTIYF

v_call: TRBV7-6
j_call: TRBJ1-5
d_call: TRBD1
cdr3_nt: TGTGCCAGCAGCTTGACCTCCGGGACAGCTAGCAATCAGCCCCAGCATTTT
cdr3_aa: CASSLTSGTASNQPQHF

v_call: TRBV5-4
j_call: TRBJ2-1
d_call: -
cdr3_nt: TGTGCCAGCAGCTTGGAGGGGGGAGGACGCTCCTACAATGAGCAGTTCTTC
cdr3_aa: CASSLEGGGRSYNEQFF

v_call: TRBV19
j_call: TRBJ2-3
d_call: -
cdr3_nt: TGTGCCAGTAGACCTCAGAGGGTCGCAGATACGCAGTATTTT
cdr3_aa: CASRPQRVADTQYF

v_call: TRBV6-5
j_call: TRBJ1-4
d_call: -
cdr3_nt: TGTGCCAGCAGTCAAAGCTCAACTAATGAAAAACTGTTTTTT
cdr3_aa: CASSQSSTNEKLFF

v_call: TRBV11-2
j_call: TRBJ1-4
d_call: -
cdr3_nt: TGTGCCAGCAGCTTCGGGACACTGCGAACTAATGAAAAACTGTTTTTT
cdr3_aa: CASSFGTLRTNEKLFF